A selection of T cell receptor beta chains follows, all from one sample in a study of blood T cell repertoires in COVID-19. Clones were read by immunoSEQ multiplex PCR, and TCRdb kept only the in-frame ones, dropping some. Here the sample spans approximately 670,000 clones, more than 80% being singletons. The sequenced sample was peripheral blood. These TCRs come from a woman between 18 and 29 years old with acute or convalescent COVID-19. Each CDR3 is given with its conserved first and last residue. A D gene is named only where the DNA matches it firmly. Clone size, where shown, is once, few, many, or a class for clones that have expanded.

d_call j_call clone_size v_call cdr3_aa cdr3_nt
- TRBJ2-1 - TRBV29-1 CSALSPSYNEQFF TGCAGCGCACTGTCCCCCTCCTACAATGAGCAGTTCTTC
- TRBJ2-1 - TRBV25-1 CASSEYFADPNEQFF TGTGCCAGCAGTGAATATTTTGCAGATCCCAATGAGCAGTTCTTC
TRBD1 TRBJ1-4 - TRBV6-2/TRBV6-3 CASSSPGQGEKLFF TGTGCCAGCAGCTCGCCGGGACAGGGTGAAAAACTGTTTTTT
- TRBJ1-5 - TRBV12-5 CASGLDEGNQPQHF TGTGCTAGTGGTTTAGATGAGGGCAATCAGCCCCAGCATTTT
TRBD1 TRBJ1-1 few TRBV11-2 CASSFDRGVTEAFF TGTGCCAGCAGCTTCGACAGGGGGGTCACTGAAGCTTTCTTT
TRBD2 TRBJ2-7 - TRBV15 CATSTGTSREQYF TGTGCCACCAGCACCGGGACTAGCCGGGAGCAGTACTTC
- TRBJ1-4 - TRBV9 CASSAGRVATNEKLFF TGTGCCAGCAGTGCCGGGAGGGTCGCAACTAATGAAAAACTGTTTTTT
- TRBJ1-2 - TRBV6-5 CAGYFRQDRRYTF TGTGCCGGCTACTTTCGCCAGGACAGACGCTACACCTTC
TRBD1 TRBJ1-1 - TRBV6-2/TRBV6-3 CASSLRDSTEAFF TGTGCCAGCAGCCTCCGGGACAGCACTGAAGCTTTCTTT
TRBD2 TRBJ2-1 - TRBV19 CASSAGGGNNEQFF TGTGCCAGTAGTGCCGGGGGGGGCAACAATGAGCAGTTCTTC
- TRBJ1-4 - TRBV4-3 CASSRTGEKLFF TGCGCCAGCAGCCGTACGGGGGAAAAACTGTTTTTT
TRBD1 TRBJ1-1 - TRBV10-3 CAIRAGGSAEAFF TGTGCCATCAGAGCAGGGGGGAGCGCTGAAGCTTTCTTT
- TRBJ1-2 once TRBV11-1 CASSLAAENYGYTF TGTGCCAGCAGCTTAGCTGCGGAAAACTATGGCTACACCTTC
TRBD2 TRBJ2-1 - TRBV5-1 CASSLIAGGYNEQFF TGCGCCAGCAGCTTAATAGCGGGGGGTTACAATGAGCAGTTCTTC
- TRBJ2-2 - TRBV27 CASSLSTGLNTGELFF TGTGCCAGCAGTTTATCAACGGGTTTGAACACCGGGGAGCTGTTTTTT
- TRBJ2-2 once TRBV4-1 CASSQDTGRGTGELFF TGCGCCAGCAGCCAAGATACAGGGCGTGGGACCGGGGAGCTGTTTTTT
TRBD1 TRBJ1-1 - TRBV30 CAWSPGTANTEAFF TGTGCCTGGAGCCCCGGGACAGCAAACACTGAAGCTTTCTTT
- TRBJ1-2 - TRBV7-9 CASSAPGHPYGYTF TGTGCCAGCAGCGCTCCGGGACACCCTTATGGCTACACCTTC
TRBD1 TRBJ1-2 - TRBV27 CASSSPSVGQGYPSMGYTF TGTGCCAGCAGTTCGCCGTCCGTTGGACAGGGGTACCCATCGATGGGCTACACCTTC
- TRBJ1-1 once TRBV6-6 CASSYSFARAEAFF TGTGCCAGCAGTTACTCTTTTGCGAGGGCGGAAGCTTTCTTT
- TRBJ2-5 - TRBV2 CARSSDETQYF TGTGCCAGATCTAGCGATGAGACCCAGTACTTC
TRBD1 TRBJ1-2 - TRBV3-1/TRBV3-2 CASSRTGVLYGYTF TGTGCCAGCAGCCGGACAGGGGTCCTCTATGGCTACACCTTC
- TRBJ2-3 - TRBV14 CASSQRLQSTDTQYF TGTGCCAGCAGCCAAAGGCTACAGAGCACAGATACGCAGTATTTT
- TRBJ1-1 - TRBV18 CASSPPSLLGGTEAFF TGTGCCAGCTCACCACCTAGCCTTTTGGGGGGCACTGAAGCTTTCTTT
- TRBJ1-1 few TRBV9 CASSGGGAEDTEAFF TGTGCCAGCAGTGGCGGAGGGGCAGAGGACACTGAAGCTTTCTTT
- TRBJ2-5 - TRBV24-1 CATSDLGGGPIQETQYF TGTGCCACCAGTGATTTAGGGGGGGGACCAATTCAAGAGACCCAGTACTTC
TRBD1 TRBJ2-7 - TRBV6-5 CASTPGQGVYEQYF TGTGCCAGCACCCCCGGACAGGGAGTATACGAGCAGTACTTC
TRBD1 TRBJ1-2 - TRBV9 CASSLRTGVRDGYTF TGTGCCAGCAGCCTTCGGACAGGGGTGAGGGATGGCTACACCTTC
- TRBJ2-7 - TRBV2 CASTTGQRQYEQYF TGTGCCAGCACTACCGGACAACGCCAATACGAGCAGTACTTC
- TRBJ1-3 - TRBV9 CASSVSGASGNTIYF TGTGCCAGCAGCGTATCCGGAGCCTCTGGAAACACCATATATTTT
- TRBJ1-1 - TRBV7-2 CASSSGQLNTEAFF TGTGCCAGCAGCTCTGGACAGTTGAACACTGAAGCTTTCTTT
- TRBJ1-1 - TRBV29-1 CSVDQGPNQAFF TGCAGCGTTGACCAGGGGCCCAATCAAGCTTTCTTT
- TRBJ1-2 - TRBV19 CASFRDYGYTF TGTGCCAGCTTCAGGGACTATGGCTACACCTTC
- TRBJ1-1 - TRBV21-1 CASSKAQLTEAFF TGTGCCAGCAGCAAAGCGCAACTCACTGAAGCTTTCTTT
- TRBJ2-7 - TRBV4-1 CASSQGQLPTYEQYF TGCGCCAGCAGCCAAGGACAGCTCCCGACCTACGAGCAGTACTTC
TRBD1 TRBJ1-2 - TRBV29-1 CSVRTGGLYGYTF TGCAGCGTTCGGACAGGGGGTCTCTATGGCTACACCTTC
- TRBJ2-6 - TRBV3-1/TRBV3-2 CASSPRGGSGANVLTF TGTGCCAGCAGCCCCAGGGGAGGGTCTGGGGCCAACGTCCTGACTTTC
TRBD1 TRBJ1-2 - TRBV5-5 CASSRDRVGGYTF TGTGCCAGCAGCCGTGACAGGGTCGGTGGCTACACCTTC
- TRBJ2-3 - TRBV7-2 CASSSVNTDTQYF TGTGCCAGCAGCTCGGTTAACACAGATACGCAGTATTTT
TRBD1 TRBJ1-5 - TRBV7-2 CASSLWGGQVGNQPQHF TGTGCCAGCAGCCTGTGGGGGGGACAGGTTGGCAATCAGCCCCAGCATTTT
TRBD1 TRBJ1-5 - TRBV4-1 CASSLTLQGALNQPQHF TGCGCCAGCAGCCTAACCCTACAGGGGGCGTTAAATCAGCCCCAGCATTTT
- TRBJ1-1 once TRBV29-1 CSANRRQVWENTEAFF TGCAGCGCCAACCGTCGACAGGTTTGGGAGAACACTGAAGCTTTCTTT
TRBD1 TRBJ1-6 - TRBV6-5 CASYGYRGADSPLHF TGTGCCAGCTACGGGTACAGGGGGGCGGATTCACCCCTCCACTTT
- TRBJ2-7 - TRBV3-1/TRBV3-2 CASSQGTTLYEQYF TGTGCCAGCAGCCAAGGAACTACCCTCTACGAGCAGTACTTC
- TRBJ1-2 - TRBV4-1 CASSQDTAKGYTF TGCGCCAGCAGCCAAGATACCGCGAAAGGCTACACCTTC
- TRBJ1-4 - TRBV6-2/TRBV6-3 CASSHPGGLLNEKLFF TGTGCCAGCAGTCACCCCGGTGGGCTACTTAATGAAAAACTGTTTTTT
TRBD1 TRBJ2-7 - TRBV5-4 CASSLGGQGLYEQYF TGTGCCAGCAGCCTGGGGGGACAGGGACTCTACGAGCAGTACTTC
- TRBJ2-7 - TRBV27 CASSLSGGPSYEQYF TGTGCCAGCAGTTTATCGGGGGGGCCTTCCTACGAGCAGTACTTC
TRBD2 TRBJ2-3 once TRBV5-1 CASSSGLAGRDTQYF TGCGCCAGCAGCTCGGGACTAGCGGGGAGGGATACGCAGTATTTT
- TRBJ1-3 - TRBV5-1 CASSLRPRDTIYF TGCGCCAGCAGCTTAAGGCCGAGGGACACCATATATTTT
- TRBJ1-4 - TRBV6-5 CASSPTPAGSEKLFF TGTGCCAGCAGTCCGACACCAGCAGGTAGTGAAAAACTGTTTTTT
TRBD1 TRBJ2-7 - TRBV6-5 CASSYLTGPYEQYF TGTGCCAGCAGTTACCTGACAGGGCCCTACGAGCAGTACTTC
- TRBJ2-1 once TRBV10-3 CAIQKAGLSNEQFF TGTGCCATTCAAAAAGCGGGTCTTTCGAATGAGCAGTTCTTC
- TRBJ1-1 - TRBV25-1 CASSESVEAFF TGTGCCAGCAGTGAATCGGTTGAAGCTTTCTTT
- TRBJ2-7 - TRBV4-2 CASRSGDEQYF TGTGCCAGCAGATCGGGGGACGAGCAGTACTTC
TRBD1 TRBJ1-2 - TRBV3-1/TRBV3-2 CASSQARDRGGYTF TGTGCCAGCAGCCAAGCCCGGGACAGGGGTGGCTACACCTTC
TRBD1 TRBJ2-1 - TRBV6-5 CASSYSARGQNEQFF TGTGCCAGCAGTTACTCGGCGAGGGGGCAGAATGAGCAGTTCTTC